The 2 T cell receptor beta chains below all came from one sample that was sequenced in a study of blood T cell repertoires in COVID-19 (dated by TCRdb to 2019 to 2021). Receptor libraries were prepared by the immunoSEQ multiplex PCR assay. As stored in TCRdb, this immuneACCESS dataset retains in-frame rearrangements with V and J assigned. A fraction of the clones does not appear; measured against another copy, unresolved V genes explain less than half of the discrepancy, and the remainder lacks a known reason. The sample table records approximately 200,000 clones; less than 85% of these occur just once. The ten largest clones take up 18% of the sample. Sequencing was carried out using PBMCs or T cells enriched from blood (not recorded which). These receptors came from a man aged 35 to 55 who had recovered from COVID-19.

This clone showed up just a few times. The CDR3, as DNA: TGTGCCAGCAGTTCTGGACTTTACAATGAGCAGTTCTTC. Translating gives CASSSGLYNEQFF. The chain is built from TRBV6-6 and TRBJ2-1, with D perhaps matching TRBD2 (5 bases). The CDR3 length is 13 residues. In germline, CDR1 is MNHNY, CDR2 SVGAGI (reference sequence). Between the trimmed V and J ends, which lost 4 bases and 4 bases, there was a span of 8 bases.

The V call is TRBV19, the J call TRBJ1-1; 7 bases are a match to TRBD1. V dropped 5 bases and J dropped 1; count of bases not matched to a gene: 4. CDR3 length equals 14 residues. Per the germline V gene, CDR1 is LNHDA and CDR2 is SQIVND (reference sequence). The CDR3 loop is CASSWAGGNTEAFF. The CDR3 region has the DNA TGTGCCAGTAGTTGGGCAGGGGGGAACACTGAAGCTTTCTTT. Drawing the rest from reference TRBV19 and TRBJ1-1, the complete variable domain is DGGITQSPKYLFRKEGQNVTLSCEQNLNHDAMYWYRQDPGQGLRLIYYSQIVNDFQKGDIAEGYSVSREKKESFPLTVTSAQKNPTAFYLCASSWAGGNTEAFFGQGTRLTVV.